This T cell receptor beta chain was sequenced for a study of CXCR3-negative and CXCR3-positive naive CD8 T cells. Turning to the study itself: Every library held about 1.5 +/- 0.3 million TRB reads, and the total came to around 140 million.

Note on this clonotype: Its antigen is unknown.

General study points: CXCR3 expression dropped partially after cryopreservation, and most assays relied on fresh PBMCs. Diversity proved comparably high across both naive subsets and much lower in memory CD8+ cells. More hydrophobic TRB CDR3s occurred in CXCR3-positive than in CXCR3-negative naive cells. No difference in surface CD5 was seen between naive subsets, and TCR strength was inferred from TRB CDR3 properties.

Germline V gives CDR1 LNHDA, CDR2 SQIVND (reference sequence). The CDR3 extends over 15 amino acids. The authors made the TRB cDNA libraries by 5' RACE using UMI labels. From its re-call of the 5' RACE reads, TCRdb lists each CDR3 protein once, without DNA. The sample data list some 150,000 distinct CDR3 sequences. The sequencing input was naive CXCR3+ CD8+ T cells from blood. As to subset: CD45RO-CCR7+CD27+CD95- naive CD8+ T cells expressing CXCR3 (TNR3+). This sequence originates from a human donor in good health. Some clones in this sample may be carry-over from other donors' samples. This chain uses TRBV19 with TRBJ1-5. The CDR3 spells CAGNVPGLLNQPQHF.